The entry below describes one T cell receptor (beta chain). This clonotype was picked up many times. It has no known antigen specificity. No clone much larger than this one lies a single base away; base qualities are absent. These data come from a study of spatial heterogeneity in lung cancer (dated by TCRdb to the late 2010s). Regarding the study in general: Beta-chain transcripts were consistently detected in greater numbers than alpha-chain transcripts, which likely reflected higher beta-chain transcript abundance. In tumor regions, TCR transcript counts showed a strong correlation with a T cell transcriptional module score derived from matched bulk RNA-seq. In the raw uncorrected reads, each unique combination of TCR and UMI appeared more than ten times on average. At surgery, fewer than 250 tumor regions, around 65 matched nontumor lung samples and 56 PBMC samples were TCR-sequenced for both alpha and beta chains. Nonsynonymous mutation counts, determined by whole-exome sequencing of tumor tissue, were related to features of the TCR repertoire. The study quantitatively compared TCR alpha and beta repertoires across multiple tumor regions, matched nontumor lung and blood in non-small cell lung cancer.

The library was produced with 5' RACE. The instrument given in TCRdb is NextSeq 500. The TCR library protocol attached a unique molecular identifier to each TCR cDNA molecule to allow correction of PCR and sequencing errors. The original pipeline was this. TCR identification, UMI-based error correction and CDR3 extraction were all carried out with Decombinator tools. Expanded TCRs were defined as those above a frequency of 2 per 1,000, corresponding to the top 1% of the tumor frequency distribution. Expanded tumor TCRs statistically deemed absent (corrected P<0.05) from at least one tumor region were classed as regional, and all other expanded tumor TCRs were classed as ubiquitous. Renyi diversity was computed with the R vegan package after each repertoire had been subsampled 100 times to 5,000 TCRs. CDR3 similarity networks were built from amino acid triplet string-kernel similarity, connecting CDR3s with pairwise similarity above 0.82. In TCRdb, the public reads were trimmed at Q25 with fastp and aligned with MiXCR, with productive beta chains retained. Identical CDR3 proteins give one entry, which carries the most common genes and DNA. TCRdb's processing, not the authors' own work, is the source of the V and J calls. In this sample the table shows 18,000 or so distinct CDR3 sequences, around 6% of which occur a single time. About 3.5% of the sample goes to the ten largest clones.

Broader findings and caveats from the paper: The tumor nonsynonymous mutation count correlated with the number of expanded alpha and beta TCRs within the tumor. Counts of ubiquitous and regional expanded TCRs correlated with counts of ubiquitous and regional nonsynonymous mutations, respectively. Additional single-cell paired TCR alpha and beta sequencing was considered necessary to confirm, at a functional level, the hypothesis that regional TCRs recognize regional mutations. TCR-seq coverage of tumor T cells was estimated at only approximately 7% for alpha chains and roughly 13% for beta chains.

Taken with the paper, the label for time point translates to: sample taken at primary tumor resection. Samples were obtained from approximately 72 patients with early-stage, untreated non-small cell lung cancer from the lung TRACERx cohort. Without any cell sorting, TCR sequencing was performed on whole RNA extracted either from tumor and nontumor lung tissue or from cryopreserved PBMC samples. Patients were selected for TCR sequencing only if sufficient RNA was available from at least two tumor regions. Tumor and adjacent nontumor lung specimens were reviewed by a lung pathologist before selection. V loses 8 bases, J loses 2 bases, and the germline ends lie 17 bases apart. Taken from the germline V gene (reference sequence), the CDR1 and CDR2 loops are LNHNV and YYDKDF. The CDR3 has 15 amino acids, counting the end cysteine and phenylalanine. CDR3 DNA is the only sequence kept; it has 45 bases, read in frame from the first base.

The material was lung tumor tissue, obtained at surgery. Recombination linked TRBV15 to TRBJ2-3; TRBD2 is perhaps the D gene, given 6 matching bases. The sequence came from a female donor with early-stage non-small cell lung cancer. In nucleotides, the sequence is TGTGCCACCCCGACCGGGACTGCCGACACAGATACGCAGTATTTT. It specifies CATPTGTADTDTQYF. The full variable domain, completed from the reference TRBV15 and TRBJ2-3 proteins outside the CDR3, reads DAMVIQNPRYQVTQFGKPVTLSCSQTLNHNVMYWYQQKSSQAPKLLFHYYDKDFNNEADTPDNFQSRRPNTSFCFLDIRSPGLGDTAMYLCATPTGTADTDTQYFGPGTRLTVL.